This T cell receptor (beta chain) was found in a study of T cell responses to AZD1222 COVID-19 vaccine. For the study at large: Pooled together were second doses at about 4 or about 12 weeks.

Generated by immunoSEQ multiplex PCR, the TCRdb table keeps only in-frame clones and is missing some. This sample has approximately 100,000 clones, with around nine tenths found just once. Trimming stripped 2 bases from V and 4 bases from J, with 5 bases between. Per germline, CDR1 SGHVS and CDR2 FNYEAQ. The CDR3 is 12 amino acids. The sequencing here drew on peripheral blood, taken on day 0 of AZD1222 vaccination. The TCR comes from an adult in good health. The chain employs TRBV7-6 and TRBJ1-1; D call uncertain. The CDR3 DNA reads as TGTGCCAGCAGCTTAACGGCCACTGAAGCTTTCTTT. This translates into CASSLTATEAFF.